This T cell receptor beta chain was captured in a study of control samples from healthy donors and cancer patients. Repertoires were generated with immunoSEQ multiplex PCR, while TCRdb's copy carries only in-frame clones and drops some. This repertoire shows 150,000 or so clones, 85% to 90% found once; its top ten account for 12%. The CDR3 covers 12 residues. Germline lookup yields CDR1 MNHEY and CDR2 SVGAGI. The germline V and J ends were trimmed by 7 bases and 8 bases, with 14 bases remaining between them. Specimen: blood. The V and J genes are TRBV6-5 and TRBJ1-2; D may be TRBD1 (6 bases). The clonotype comes from a young man in good health. CDR3 DNA sequence: TGTGCCAGCAATTCAGGGGTAGGCGGCTACACCTTC. It translates to CASNSGVGGYTF.